The clone carrying this T cell receptor (beta chain) was recorded at least ten times. Its specificity is unknown. The data are from a study of response to subunit inactivated influenza vaccine. Overall study findings and caveats: That few new T cells are recruited by each seasonal influenza vaccination was the authors' suggestion.

The CDR3 has 15 amino acids. Deletions cut 4 bases from V and 7 bases from J, with 16 bases between. Germline V gene data show CDR1 as LGHNA and CDR2 as YSLEER. MiXCR, run by TCRdb on the RT-PCR reads, gives a single entry per CDR3 protein. The sample has 400,000 to 650,000 distinct CDR3 sequences, around 7.9% seen once; the top ten hold about an eighth. This chain joins TRBV4-3 and TRBJ1-4; TRBD1 might be the D (6 bases). The receptor was derived from a man between 50 and 69 years old who received an inactivated influenza vaccine. The input for sequencing was PBMCs from blood, taken less than 30 months after vaccination. Here the CDR3 DNA reads TGCGCCAGCAGCCGGAAGGGGGTGGGCCTTGAAAAACTGTTTTTT. Its protein product is CASSRKGVGLEKLFF.